The clone carrying this T cell receptor (beta chain) has only a few counts. Its antigen is not known. A second about 6 to 11 cycle PCR used barcoded and J-beta primers. TCRdb ran MiXCR on the 5' RACE reads and lists one entry per CDR3 protein. The data contain about 500,000 distinct CDR3 sequences, under 30% of them singletons. CDR3 length: 17 residues. Per germline, CDR1 SEHNR and CDR2 FQNEAQ (reference sequence). V shed 1 base and J shed 5 bases, with 21 bases lying between them. The data belong to a study of blood T cells in healthy people across ages. Findings and limits, study-wide: Observed TCR beta diversity per million T cells went down as age went up. This fall followed a roughly linear course with age. Donors of long life had a larger count of naive CD4+ cells and greater diversity than aged donors.

The sample was also linked to a second study, of T cells of mothers and their children. From that paper: There were over 8.5 million TCR beta CDR3 reads from each mother and about 3 million from each child. Microchimeric T cell clones that persisted were not detected.

This receptor was taken from a boy aged 5-17 years in good health. This chain connects TRBV7-9 to TRBJ2-7, with D perhaps assigned TRBD1 or TRBD2 (5 bases each). Sequencing was performed on blood. Written as DNA, the CDR3 is TGTGCCAGCAGCTTAGAGATCGGAGCCGAGGGGATCCACGAGCAGTACTTC. Translation: CASSLEIGAEGIHEQYF.